This TCR beta chain stems from a study of spatial heterogeneity in lung cancer. The germline V gene encodes CDR1 SQVTM and CDR2 ANQGSEA. Germline trimming cut 4 bases from V and 5 bases from J; bases unmatched to any gene: 6. The CDR3 is made up of 13 amino acids. Via MiXCR, TCRdb re-called the 5' RACE reads, giving one row per CDR3 protein. Of 80,000 to 95,000 distinct CDR3 sequences listed, 7.5% to 10% are singletons. Time point noted: sample taken at primary tumor resection. Sequencing was performed on whole RNA extracted from tumor and nontumor lung tissue, or from frozen PBMC, and the material was left unsorted. This clonotype was recorded at least ten times.

The starting material was PBMCs, obtained at surgery. This chain connects TRBV29-1 to TRBJ2-7, with TRBD1 identical over 9 bases. The TCR comes from a male donor with early-stage non-small cell lung cancer. Here the CDR3 DNA reads TGCAGCGTTGCTAATGGACAGGGGAACGAGCAGTACTTC. As protein: CSVANGQGNEQYF.